Following are 4 T cell receptor beta chains from one sample sequenced in a study of blood T cell repertoires in COVID-19. Clones were read by immunoSEQ multiplex PCR, and TCRdb kept only the in-frame ones, dropping some. The sample yields about 50,000 clones, 82% seen once. Source material: peripheral blood. The receptors come from a woman aged 60-75 years with acute or convalescent COVID-19.

V and J are TRBV4-1 and TRBJ1-5; 7 positions match TRBD1. The CDR3 runs 14 residues. V gave up 1 base and J gave up 6 bases; unmatched junction bases: 3. Germline-derived CDR1 and CDR2 are MGHRA and YSYEKL. CDR3 protein: CASSQGGGFQPQHF. As DNA, the CDR3 is TGCGCCAGCAGCCAAGGAGGGGGCTTTCAGCCCCAGCATTTT.

J is TRBJ1-6 and V is TRBV5-1; D gene ambiguous. CDR1 is SGHRS and CDR2 is YFSETQ in the germline V gene. The CDR3 is made up of 14 amino acids. The V and J ends lost 4 bases and 5 bases respectively, with 10 bases between them. CDR3: CASSRSGDNSPLHF. The CDR3 region has the DNA TGCGCCAGCAGCAGGAGCGGCGATAATTCACCCCTCCACTTT.

This clone was recorded a few times. This chain joins TRBV27 and TRBJ1-1; 9 positions agree with TRBD1. V was pared by 5 bases and J by 4 bases, with 8 bases of the junction left unmatched. The CDR3 contains 15 residues. Germline lookup yields CDR1 MNHEY and CDR2 SMNVEV (reference sequence). The CDR3 loop reads CASSPGTGTGTEAFF. CDR3 nucleotide sequence: TGTGCCAGCAGTCCAGGGACAGGGACGGGCACTGAAGCTTTCTTT.

The V and J genes are TRBV7-3 and TRBJ2-1; 7 bases align to TRBD2. The CDR3 loop spans 20 amino acids. Germline V gene lookup returns CDR1 SGHTA and CDR2 FQGTGA. Germline trimming cut 0 bases from V and 1 base from J; bases unmatched to any gene: 15. The CDR3 nucleotides are TGTGCCAGCAGCTTAACTCAACGATCTGCGCGGGAGCAGTCCTACAATGAGCAGTTCTTC. Translated, it gives CASSLTQRSAREQSYNEQFF.